The 8 T cell receptor beta chains given below trace back to one sample, sequenced in a study of T-cell reconstitution after alpha-beta-depleted transplantation in children (dated by TCRdb to between 2015 and 2016). Library prep was done by PCR. Sequenced on an Illumina HiSeq 2500. TCR library preparation used molecular barcoding, with unique molecular identifiers applied to normalize quantification of the TCRbeta repertoire. The public reads were reprocessed in TCRdb via fastp at Q25 and MiXCR, keeping in-frame beta chains. Rows with a matching CDR3 protein are joined into one entry that keeps the most common DNA and genes. In this sample the table shows about 610,000 distinct CDR3 sequences, 8% to 11% of which occur a single time. Approximately 4.1% of the sample is in the top ten clones. The starting material was PBMCs from the stem cell graft donor, obtained from the stem cell graft. Source of these receptors: a human donor who donated a stem cell graft to a child with acute myeloid leukemia.

This clonotype was counted ten times or more. The chain carries TRBV5-1 and TRBJ2-1, with TRBD1 matching over 8 bases. This CDR3 spans 14 amino acids. The ends lost 4 bases at V and 1 base at J; junction bases unmatched: 1. Germline values: CDR1 SGHRS, CDR2 YFSETQ. CDR3 bases: TGCGCCAGCAGCCGGGACAGGTCCTACAATGAGCAGTTCTTC. This gives the protein CASSRDRSYNEQFF.

The table lists this clonotype with many counts. This chain connects TRBV20-1 to TRBJ2-3, with D maybe TRBD2 (6 bases). V shed 6 bases and J shed 0 bases, with 16 bases lying between them. CDR1 is DFQATT and CDR2 is SNEGSKA in the germline V gene (reference sequence). CDR3 length: 15 amino acids. CDR3 sequence: CSASTSFQSTDTQYF. CDR3 DNA: TGCAGTGCATCCACTAGCTTCCAAAGCACAGATACGCAGTATTTT.

This sequence joins TRBV19 and TRBJ2-1; TRBD2 matches 10 bases. This CDR3 is 18 amino acids long. The J segment lost 0 bases and the V segment lost 3 bases, leaving 8 bases of the junction unmatched. Germline CDR1 reads LNHDA; CDR2 reads SQIVND (reference sequence). CDR3 sequence: CASSITSGIPSSYNEQFF. The CDR3 coding sequence is TGTGCCAGTAGTATTACTAGCGGGATACCTAGCTCCTACAATGAGCAGTTCTTC.

This clonotype was counted at least ten times. This sequence joins TRBV9 and TRBJ1-5; 7 nucleotides align to TRBD1. This CDR3 comprises 15 residues. V dropped 3 bases and J dropped 1; count of bases not matched to a gene: 4. Germline CDR1 and CDR2: SGDLS and YYNGEE. The CDR3 coding sequence is TGTGCCAGCAGCGCAGGGGGTGCGAGCAATCAGCCCCAGCATTTT. The encoded protein is CASSAGGASNQPQHF.

V usage is TRBV14 and J usage is TRBJ2-3; 8 bases fit TRBD2. The V and J ends lost 8 bases and 2 bases, in that order; junction bases with no gene match: 12. This CDR3 contains 16 residues. Per the germline V gene, CDR1 is SGHDN and CDR2 is FVKESK. The CDR3 is CASYQTAGGITDTQYF. The CDR3 DNA follows: TGTGCCAGCTATCAAACGGCGGGAGGCATCACAGATACGCAGTATTTT.

This clonotype was detected a few times. This sequence joins TRBV7-8 and TRBJ1-1, with D uncertain. Germline V gene data show CDR1 as SGHVS and CDR2 as FQNEAQ. The CDR3 sequence is 13 residues long. V was shortened by 5 bases and J by 4 bases, with 11 bases between the two germline ends. This CDR3 is CASSLTSSTEAFF. CDR3 in DNA: TGTGCCAGCAGCCTTACTTCATCCACTGAAGCTTTCTTT. The whole variable domain, filled in from reference TRBV7-8 and TRBJ1-1, reads GAGVSQSPRYKVAKRGQDVALRCDPISGHVSLFWYQQALGQGPEFLTYFQNEAQLDKSGLPSDRFFAERPEGSVSTLKIQRTQQEDSAVYLCASSLTSSTEAFFGQGTRLTVV.

The table lists this clonotype with many counts. The chain combines TRBV7-2 with TRBJ2-7, with 10 nucleotides matching TRBD2. The CDR3 sequence is 15 residues long. Per germline, CDR1 SGHTA and CDR2 FQGNSA. The trim removed 2 bases at V and 5 bases at J, leaving 6 bases unmatched. CDR3 sequence: CASSLRSSGRNEQYF. CDR3 nucleotides: TGTGCCAGCAGCTTAAGGTCTAGCGGGAGAAACGAGCAGTACTTC. Full variable domain (outside the CDR3, taken from reference TRBV7-2 and TRBJ2-7): GAGVSQSPSNKVTEKGKDVELRCDPISGHTALYWYRQSLGQGLEFLIYFQGNSAPDKSGLPSDRFSAERTGGSVSTLTIQRTQQEDSAVYLCASSLRSSGRNEQYFGPGTRLTVT.

This clonotype was picked up a small number of times. V and J are TRBV29-1 and TRBJ2-3, with D unclear. The germline V gene has CDR1 SQVTM and CDR2 ANQGSEA. The CDR3 runs to 13 residues. V lost 6 bases, J lost 2 bases, and 12 bases lay in between. CDR3 protein: CSVWSLFTDTQYF. CDR3 DNA sequence: TGCAGCGTATGGTCCCTGTTCACAGATACGCAGTATTTT.